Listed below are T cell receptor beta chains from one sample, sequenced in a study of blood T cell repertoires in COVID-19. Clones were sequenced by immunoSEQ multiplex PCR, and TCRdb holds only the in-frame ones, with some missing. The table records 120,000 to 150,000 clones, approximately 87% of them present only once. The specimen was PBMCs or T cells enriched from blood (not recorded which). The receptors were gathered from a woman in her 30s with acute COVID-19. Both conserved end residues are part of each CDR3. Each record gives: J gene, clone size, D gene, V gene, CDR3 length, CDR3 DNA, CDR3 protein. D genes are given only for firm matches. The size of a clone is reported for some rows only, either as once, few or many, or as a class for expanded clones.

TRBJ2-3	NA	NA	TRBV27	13	TGTGCCAGCAGTTACGACAGGTCAGATACGCAGTATTTT	CASSYDRSDTQYF
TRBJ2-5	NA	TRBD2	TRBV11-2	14	TGTGCCAGCAGCCCTAGCGGGGGCCAAGAGACCCAGTACTTC	CASSPSGGQETQYF
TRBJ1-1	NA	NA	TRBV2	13	TGTGCCAGCAGTGAGGGGGCGCGGACTGAAGCTTTCTTT	CASSEGARTEAFF
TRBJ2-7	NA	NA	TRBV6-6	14	TGTGCCAGCAGTTACCCGGGACTTTCCTACGAGCAGTACTTC	CASSYPGLSYEQYF
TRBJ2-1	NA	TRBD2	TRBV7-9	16	TGTGCCAGCAGCCCCATGCGGGGAGGGTCCTACAATGAGCAGTTCTTC	CASSPMRGGSYNEQFF
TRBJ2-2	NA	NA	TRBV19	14	TGTGCCAGTAGTATACAATGGGCCGGCGGGGAGCTGTTTTTT	CASSIQWAGGELFF
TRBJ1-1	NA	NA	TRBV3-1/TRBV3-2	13	TGTGCCAGCAGTGCGGGGGGGATCGCTGAAGCTTTCTTT	CASSAGGIAEAFF
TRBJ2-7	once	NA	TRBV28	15	TGTGCCAGCAGCCTAGAGGGGACGGGAGCCTACGAGCAGTACTTC	CASSLEGTGAYEQYF
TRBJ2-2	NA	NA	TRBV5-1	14	TGCGCCAGCAGGCCAGATTCGAACACCGGGGAGCTGTTTTTT	CASRPDSNTGELFF
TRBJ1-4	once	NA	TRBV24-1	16	TGTGCCACCAGTGGAGGCAGGGATGCAACTAATGAAAAACTGTTTTTT	CATSGGRDATNEKLFF
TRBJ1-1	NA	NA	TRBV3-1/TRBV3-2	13	TGTGCCAGCAGCCAAGGAGGGAACACTGAAGCTTTCTTT	CASSQGGNTEAFF
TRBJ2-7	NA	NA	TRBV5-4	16	TGTGCCAGCAGCTTGGGCGGGCTAGCAGGCTCCTACGAGCAGTACTTC	CASSLGGLAGSYEQYF
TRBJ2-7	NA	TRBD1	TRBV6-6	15	TGTGCCAGCAGGCCACCCTCGACAGGGAAGTACGAGCAGTACTTC	CASRPPSTGKYEQYF
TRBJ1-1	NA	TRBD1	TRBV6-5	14	TGTGCCAGCAGTTCGGACAGGGTGAACACTGAAGCTTTCTTT	CASSSDRVNTEAFF
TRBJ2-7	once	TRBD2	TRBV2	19	TGTGCCATGAATGGCCGGGACACCTGGACTAGCGGGAGTGTTTACGAGCAGTACTTC	CAMNGRDTWTSGSVYEQYF
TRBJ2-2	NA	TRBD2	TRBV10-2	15	TGCGCCAGCAGCCTCCTAGCGGGAGAGACCGGGGAGCTGTTTTTT	CASSLLAGETGELFF
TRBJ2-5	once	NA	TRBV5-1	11	TGCGCCAGCAGCCGTTCGGAGACCCAGTACTTC	CASSRSETQYF
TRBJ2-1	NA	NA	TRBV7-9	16	TGTGCCAGCAGCTTAGCGCGCGGCTCGGGGAACAATGAGCAGTTCTTC	CASSLARGSGNNEQFF
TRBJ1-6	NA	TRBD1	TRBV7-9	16	TGTGCCAGCAGTCCCGGCGGGACAGGTCATAATTCACCCCTCCACTTT	CASSPGGTGHNSPLHF
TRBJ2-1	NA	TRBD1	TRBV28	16	TGTGCCAGCAGTCAAACAGGACAGGGTTCCTACAATGAGCAGTTCTTC	CASSQTGQGSYNEQFF